This TCR beta chain was sequenced for a study of T cell repertoires in cytomegalovirus infection. Turning to the study itself: It was the public TCR beta signatures that indicated both CMV infection and matching HLA type.

Germline loops: CDR1 MNHEY, CDR2 SVGAGI. The CDR3 has 14 amino acids. V dropped 2 bases and J dropped 1 base, with 6 bases sitting between them. This clonotype was picked up many times. Its antigen is unidentified. TCRdb reprocessed the reads via MiXCR and lists one record per CDR3 protein. The sample has 110,000 or so distinct CDR3 sequences; over 30% are singletons. This clonotype was obtained from a human donor in good health (CMV status not recorded). Some clones in this sample may be carry-over from other donors' samples. The V gene is TRBV6-5, the J gene TRBJ1-5; D unclear. This sample comprised CD8+ T cells from cultured PBMCs, obtained from culture after CMV antigen stimulation. In DNA form, the CDR3 reads TGTGCCAGCAGTTACGGAATCAGCAATCAGCCCCAGCATTTT. Its protein is CASSYGISNQPQHF.